These 30 T cell receptor beta chains share one sample of origin, sequenced in a study of blood T cell repertoires in COVID-19. Sequencing used immunoSEQ multiplex PCR; TCRdb keeps in-frame clones, though not all of them. The repertoire holds 180,000 or so clones, with about 85% as singletons. What was sequenced was peripheral blood. These receptors all come from a woman older than 75 with acute or convalescent COVID-19.

The chain has TRBV18 and TRBJ1-5; D is uncertain. The CDR3 has 14 residues. The germline CDR1 and CDR2 sequences are KGHSH and LQKENI. Trimming took 6 bases from V and 0 from J, leaving 9 bases between them. The CDR3, as DNA: TGTGCCAGCTCGCCAGGCATTAGCAATCAGCCCCAGCATTTT. It yields the protein CASSPGISNQPQHF.

J is TRBJ1-2 and V is TRBV5-1; no clear D gene. The CDR3 has 13 amino acids. Trimming pared 1 base from V and 3 bases from J, leaving 7 bases between. The V gene's germline CDR1 is SGHRS and CDR2 YFSETQ. CDR3 protein: CASSLTSDYGYTF. The CDR3 nucleotides are TGCGCCAGCAGCTTGACCTCGGACTATGGCTACACCTTC. The full variable domain, its missing parts supplied by reference TRBV5-1 and TRBJ1-2, is KAGVTQTPRYLIKTRGQQVTLSCSPISGHRSVSWYQQTPGQGLQFLFEYFSETQRNKGNFPGRFSGRQFSNSRSEMNVSTLELGDSALYLCASSLTSDYGYTFGSGTRLTVV.

This chain uses TRBV19 with TRBJ2-7, with 7 bases that match TRBD1. The length of the CDR3 is 16 residues. J was trimmed by 5 bases and V by 0 bases; bases with no gene match: 10. Germline CDR1 and CDR2: LNHDA and SQIVND (reference sequence). DNA for the CDR3: TGTGCCAGTAGTATAGAAGGGCGACAGGGTCCCCACGAGCAGTACTTC. Encoded protein: CASSIEGRQGPHEQYF.

The table lists this clone with a count of one. The chain has TRBV4-1 and TRBJ1-1; D gene uncertain. The ends were cut back, 1 base at V and 3 bases at J, with 9 bases in the middle. The V gene's germline CDR1 is MGHRA and CDR2 YSYEKL. This CDR3 comprises 14 residues. CDR3 nucleotide sequence: TGCGCCAGCAGCCAAGTGTCGCCGGACACTGAAGCTTTCTTT. As protein: CASSQVSPDTEAFF.

This clone has only a few counts. The chain has TRBV5-1 and TRBJ1-5; the D gene is possibly TRBD1 (5 bases). CDR3 length: 15 residues. Trimming took off 4 bases at V and 6 bases at J, with 17 bases between the two ends. Germline CDR1 SGHRS, CDR2 YFSETQ. This chain's CDR3 is CASSPTGEGTQPQHF. CDR3 in DNA: TGCGCCAGCAGCCCGACGGGGGAGGGCACTCAGCCCCAGCATTTT.

Written as DNA, the CDR3 is TGTGCCAGCAGCCTTCGACTAGCGGGGTACAGCACAGATACGCAGTATTTT. This gives the protein CASSLRLAGYSTDTQYF. The J gene is TRBJ2-3, the V gene TRBV3-1 (or the pseudogene TRBV3-2); 11 bases line up with TRBD2. V was pared by 4 bases and J by 0 bases, with 6 bases of the junction left unmatched. Per the germline V gene, CDR1 is LGHDT and CDR2 is YNNKEL (reference sequence). The CDR3 extends over 17 amino acids.

This chain links TRBV21-1 with TRBJ1-1; the table names TRBD1, a call not compared with the DNA. TRBV21-1 is annotated as a pseudogene. The CDR3 spans 13 residues. The CDR3 loop reads CASSKGGRKEAFF. The CDR3 bases are TGTGCCAGCAGCAAAGGGGGGCGGAAAGAAGCTTTCTTT.

The chain combines TRBV29-1 with TRBJ2-7, with TRBD1 matching over 8 bases. Germline CDR1 SQVTM, CDR2 ANQGSEA. This CDR3 region has 15 residues. Trimming removed 2 bases from V and 7 bases from J; junction bases left unmatched: 13. CDR3 residues: CSVEPGQGDYGEQYF. The DNA of the CDR3 is TGCAGCGTTGAACCCGGACAGGGTGATTATGGGGAGCAGTACTTC.

V and J are TRBV27 and TRBJ2-7; 7 bases are shared with TRBD1. Germline loops: CDR1 MNHEY, CDR2 SMNVEV (reference sequence). The CDR3 covers 14 residues. The J segment lost 2 bases and the V segment lost 8 bases, leaving 9 bases of the junction unmatched. As DNA, the CDR3 is TGTGCCAGCGTAACCTGGGACAGACCCTACGAGCAGTACTTC. Amino acids: CASVTWDRPYEQYF.

This sequence joins TRBV7-2 and TRBJ2-5, with 9 nucleotides matching TRBD1. This CDR3 spans 14 amino acids. V lost 5 bases to trimming and J lost 4 bases; unmatched junction nucleotides: 5. The germline CDR1 and CDR2 sequences are SGHTA and FQGNSA. CDR3: CASSPDRGRETQYF. The CDR3 DNA reads TGTGCCAGCAGCCCGGACAGGGGAAGAGAGACCCAGTACTTC.

In its sample, this clone was seen a few times. This chain connects TRBV6-5 to TRBJ1-1, with D hard to call. V dropped 4 bases and J dropped 0 bases, with 6 bases sitting between them. The CDR3 sequence is 13 residues long. Germline CDR1 is MNHEY and CDR2 is SVGAGI. The CDR3 region has the DNA TGTGCCAGCAGTTTAACACTGAACACTGAAGCTTTCTTT. Its translation is CASSLTLNTEAFF.

The J gene is TRBJ2-6, the V gene TRBV3-1 (or the pseudogene TRBV3-2); perhaps TRBD1 as D (6 bases). Germline CDR1 LGHDT, CDR2 YNNKEL (reference sequence). CDR3 length equals 14 residues. V lost 5 bases to trimming and J lost 4 bases, with 9 bases between them. The CDR3 region has the DNA TGTGCCAGCAGCGCAGGGGCCGGGGCCAACGTCCTGACTTTC. Protein: CASSAGAGANVLTF.

The chain uses TRBV29-1 and TRBJ2-2, with a possible D match to TRBD1 (5 bases). CDR1 and CDR2 (germline): SQVTM, ANQGSEA. The CDR3 totals 16 residues. V was shortened by 0 bases and J by 0 bases, with 11 bases between the two germline ends. CDR3 residues: CSVEDGRGANTGELFF. The DNA of the CDR3 is TGCAGCGTTGAAGATGGAAGGGGCGCGAACACCGGGGAGCTGTTTTTT.

This clone has just one count. J is TRBJ1-2 and V is TRBV5-1; D might be TRBD1 (6 bases). V lost 0 bases to trimming and J lost 5 bases, with 17 bases between them. The CDR3 is made up of 16 amino acids. Germline V gene lookup returns CDR1 SGHRS and CDR2 YFSETQ. The DNA for the CDR3 is TGCGCCAGCAGCTTGGGCGCGGGGGGCTGGAGATATGGCTACACCTTC. Protein: CASSLGAGGWRYGYTF.

This clone was seen once. The chain uses TRBV6-5 and TRBJ1-1; TRBD1 matches 7 bases. The V segment lost 8 bases and the J segment 0 bases; nucleotides outside the gene matches: 9. Germline V gives CDR1 MNHEY, CDR2 SVGAGI. This CDR3 has 15 amino acids. The CDR3 DNA is TGTGCCAGCGGCCGACAGGGCAGGGTGAACACTGAAGCTTTCTTT. Protein product: CASGRQGRVNTEAFF.

The chain links TRBV10-2 to TRBJ1-4, with TRBD1 matching 8 bases. The CDR3 totals 13 residues. Germline values: CDR1 WSHSY, CDR2 SAAADI. V was clipped by 8 bases and J by 5 bases; unmatched bases: 4. CDR3 protein: CASGDRINEKLFF. CDR3 nucleotide sequence: TGCGCCAGCGGGGACAGGATAAATGAAAAACTGTTTTTT.

The V gene is TRBV9, the J gene TRBJ1-3; D is unresolved. The CDR3 covers 15 residues. Trimming stripped 4 bases from V and 4 bases from J, with 15 bases between. Germline V CDR1 and CDR2: SGDLS, YYNGEE. In nucleotides, the CDR3 is TGTGCCAGCAGCTCACGCTCGAGGGAGGGAAACACCATATATTTT. Protein: CASSSRSREGNTIYF.

In nucleotides, the CDR3 is TGTGCCAGCAGTGAAAAGGCTAGCGGGAGAGGCTCCTACAATGAGCAGTTCTTC. Its protein is CASSEKASGRGSYNEQFF. This chain connects TRBV6-1 to TRBJ2-1; 10 bases map to TRBD2. CDR1 MNHNS and CDR2 SASEGT come from the germline V gene. After removal of 2 bases from V and 0 bases from J, the junction contained 7 bases not matched to a gene. This CDR3 has 18 amino acids.

The chain carries TRBV19 and TRBJ1-5; D might be TRBD1 (5 bases). Germline V gene lookup returns CDR1 LNHDA and CDR2 SQIVND (reference sequence). V lost 7 bases and J 3 bases, leaving 19 bases between the germline ends. The CDR3 is made up of 16 amino acids. CDR3 nucleotide sequence: TGTGCCAGTAACTTCCTTGGGGGGGACCTCAATCAGCCCCAGCATTTT. This codes for CASNFLGGDLNQPQHF.

This clone was seen just once. The chain is built from TRBV2 and TRBJ2-1; 8 nucleotides agree with TRBD1. CDR1 is SNHLY and CDR2 is FYNNEI in the germline V gene. Trimming cost V 10 bases and J 4 bases; bases outside gene matches: 18. The CDR3 is 17 amino acids. The CDR3 DNA reads as TGTGCCACCCAACAGTGGACCGGGACAGGTCTATACAATGAGCAGTTCTTC. As protein: CATQQWTGTGLYNEQFF.

The chain is built from TRBV10-3 and TRBJ1-1; D may be TRBD1 (5 bases). Deletions cut 9 bases from V and 5 bases from J, with 10 bases between. This CDR3 has 11 amino acids. Germline V CDR1 and CDR2: ENHRY, SYGVKD. The CDR3 loop reads CAIRGGTEAFF. CDR3 coding DNA: TGTGCCATAAGGGGTGGGACTGAAGCTTTCTTT.

This rearrangement joins TRBV19 to TRBJ1-4; TRBD1 matches 7 bases. The junction had 4 bases not matched to a gene; V was cut back by 6 bases and J by 3 bases. Germline lookup yields CDR1 LNHDA and CDR2 SQIVND (reference sequence). This CDR3 spans 14 amino acids. The CDR3 loop reads CASRETGSNEKLFF. For the CDR3, the DNA is TGTGCCAGTAGGGAGACAGGGTCTAATGAAAAACTGTTTTTT. Full variable domain (outside the CDR3, taken from reference TRBV19 and TRBJ1-4): DGGITQSPKYLFRKEGQNVTLSCEQNLNHDAMYWYRQDPGQGLRLIYYSQIVNDFQKGDIAEGYSVSREKKESFPLTVTSAQKNPTAFYLCASRETGSNEKLFFGSGTQLSVL.

The rearrangement uses TRBV29-1 and TRBJ1-1, with 9 positions matching TRBD1. The CDR3 spans 13 residues. Germline assignment: CDR1 SQVTM and CDR2 ANQGSEA. Unmatched junction bases numbered 7, after V lost 6 bases and J lost 5 bases. The CDR3 is CSVWTGVGTEAFF. Here the CDR3 DNA reads TGCAGCGTGTGGACAGGGGTTGGGACTGAAGCTTTCTTT.

V and J are TRBV7-9 and TRBJ1-5; D ambiguous. The CDR3 has 16 amino acids. Germline V gives CDR1 SEHNR, CDR2 FQNEAQ (reference sequence). V was shortened by 4 bases and J by 11 bases, with 24 bases between the two germline ends. The DNA of the CDR3 is TGTGCCAGCAGCTCAAAAGTAGGCGGGTCCGGGATGGCCCAGCATTTT. Its translation: CASSSKVGGSGMAQHF.

The CDR3 sequence is CASSSGPQNTGELFF. The CDR3 DNA reads as TGTGCCAGTAGTAGCGGGCCCCAGAACACCGGGGAGCTGTTTTTT. The rearrangement links TRBV19 to TRBJ2-2; tentative D call: TRBD2 (5 bases). CDR1 and CDR2 from the germline V gene are LNHDA and SQIVND (reference sequence). V shed 4 bases and J shed 1 base, with 10 bases lying between them. The CDR3 sequence is 15 residues long.

CDR3 amino acids: CASSLEHAGSFSYNEQFF. In DNA form, the CDR3 reads TGTGCCAGCAGCCTAGAGCATGCTGGGAGTTTCTCCTACAATGAGCAGTTCTTC. This chain joins TRBV7-3 and TRBJ2-1; D is perhaps TRBD2 (5 bases). The CDR3 is made up of 18 amino acids. The germline gives CDR1 SGHTA, CDR2 FQGTGA. Trimming shortened V by 5 bases and J by 0 bases, and 20 bases separated the two germline ends.

This rearrangement joins TRBV2 to TRBJ1-5; D uncertain. Germline V gene data show CDR1 as SNHLY and CDR2 as FYNNEI. This CDR3 comprises 16 residues. V dropped 5 bases and J dropped 2 bases, with 16 bases sitting between them. The CDR3: CASSWAPPGGNQPQHF. DNA of the CDR3: TGTGCCAGCAGTTGGGCCCCCCCCGGCGGCAATCAGCCCCAGCATTTT.

The chain uses TRBV24-1 and TRBJ1-1; weak D call: TRBD1 (5 bases). Trimming removed 6 bases at V and 5 bases at J, with 15 bases between. Germline CDR1 reads KGHDR; CDR2 reads SFDVKD. This CDR3 has 14 amino acids. CDR3 coding DNA: TGTGCCACCAGTCCGCCGGGGGGAGAAACTGAAGCTTTCTTT. This translates into CATSPPGGETEAFF.

The chain is built from TRBV19 and TRBJ2-2; a weak D match, TRBD2 (6 bases). Trimming removed 7 bases at V and 4 bases at J, with 13 bases between. From germline, CDR1 is LNHDA and CDR2 SQIVND (reference sequence). The CDR3 loop spans 14 amino acids. CDR3 nucleotides: TGTGCCAGTAAGGGGTGGAGGGGCACCGGGGAGCTGTTTTTT. Translating it yields CASKGWRGTGELFF.

The chain combines TRBV12-5 with TRBJ2-7; 8 nucleotides align to TRBD1. The CDR3 length is 15 residues. V was clipped by 5 bases and J by 3 bases; unmatched bases: 9. Germline CDR1 is LGHNT and CDR2 is FRNRAP. The CDR3 DNA reads as TGTGCTAGTGGTCTAGGACAGGGCCCCAGCTACGAGCAGTACTTC. Translation gives CASGLGQGPSYEQYF.